This TCR beta chain emerged from a study of identical twins. TCRdb ran MiXCR on the 5' RACE reads and lists one entry per CDR3 protein. The sample records roughly 720,000 distinct CDR3 sequences, approximately 18% being singletons. The CDR3 has 15 residues. Germline values: CDR1 LGHNA, CDR2 YSLEER. Between the trimmed V and J ends, which lost 0 bases and 8 bases, there was a span of 14 bases. These sequences were also reported in another study, on T cells expressing NK-cell markers. That publication notes: Sorted T-cell subsets CD3+CD56+NKG2C+, CD3+CD56+NKG2C- and CD3+CD56-NKG2C+ were TCR beta-sequenced. The study sequenced eight donors, seven HCMV-seropositive and one seronegative.

Sequenced input: PBMCs. The receptor's source is a woman aged 18 to 35 in good health. The rearrangement joins TRBV4-3 to TRBJ2-1; D is undetermined. CDR3 DNA: TGCGCCAGCAGCCAAGAAGCCTCGGGCTTCGATGAGCAGTTCTTC. It specifies CASSQEASGFDEQFF.